Listed below are T cell receptor beta chains from one sample, sequenced in a study of blood T cell repertoires in COVID-19. Profiled with immunoSEQ multiplex PCR; TCRdb holds only in-frame clones, not every one. The data show roughly 330,000 clones, with about 83% seen just once and about 1.2% held by the top ten. The sample comprised peripheral blood. The receptors shown here come from a woman aged 45-65 years with acute or convalescent COVID-19. Each CDR3 is given with its conserved first and last residue. D genes are given only for firm matches. Some rows mark clone size as missing; the rest say once, few, many or name a class of expanded clone.

CDR3nt,CDR3aa,v_gene,abundance,j_gene,d_gene,len
TGCGCCAGCAGCCAAGAGTGGGGGCCAGACTATGGCTACACCTTC,CASSQEWGPDYGYTF,TRBV4-3,.,TRBJ1-2,.,15
TGTGCCAGCAGTGAAGGGCCCAACTACGAGCAGTACTTC,CASSEGPNYEQYF,TRBV2,once,TRBJ2-7,.,13
TGTGCCAGCGGTAGGGCGGGGAGGCGGGATACGCAGTATTTT,CASGRAGRRDTQYF,TRBV13,.,TRBJ2-3,.,14
TGCGCCAGCAGCTTGGGGCTAGCGGGGGGGCGGAGTGAGCAGTTCTTC,CASSLGLAGGRSEQFF,TRBV5-1,.,TRBJ2-1,TRBD2,16
TGTGCCAGCAGTTCCCCTACAAGTACTACCTACGAGCAGTACTTC,CASSSPTSTTYEQYF,TRBV6-6,.,TRBJ2-7,.,15
TGCGCCAGCTCGGGACAGGGGAGTAGGGGCTATGGCTACACCTTC,CASSGQGSRGYGYTF,TRBV4-1,.,TRBJ1-2,TRBD1,15
TGTGCTAGTGGTTTGACCGGACAGGGGAGGAGCACTGAAGCTTTCTTT,CASGLTGQGRSTEAFF,TRBV12-5,.,TRBJ1-1,TRBD1,16
TGCGCCAGCAGCTTGGACGTGGGGAGCCTTACGCAGTATTTT,CASSLDVGSLTQYF,TRBV5-1,.,TRBJ2-3,.,14
TGCGCCAGCAGCCAAGGGGTGGCGTTGGGCGCTGGAAACACCATATATTTT,CASSQGVALGAGNTIYF,TRBV4-1,.,TRBJ1-3,.,17
TGTGCCTGGAGACTAGCGGGAAATTCTGGTGAGCAGTTCTTC,CAWRLAGNSGEQFF,TRBV30,.,TRBJ2-1,TRBD2,14
TGTGCCAGCAGCTTATACTGGGGGCAGGGAAACACCATATATTTT,CASSLYWGQGNTIYF,TRBV7-2,.,TRBJ1-3,.,15
TGTGCCAGCAGCTCCCGGGATCGGCCCCAGCATTTT,CASSSRDRPQHF,TRBV5-4,.,TRBJ1-5,.,12
TGTGCCAGTAGTCCTTCGTCCCAAGAGACCCAGTACTTC,CASSPSSQETQYF,TRBV19,.,TRBJ2-5,.,13
TGTGCCAGCAGTGCAGGGCTTGACTATGGCTACACCTTC,CASSAGLDYGYTF,TRBV12-3/TRBV12-4,.,TRBJ1-2,.,13
TGTGCCAGCAGCTTAACGCGGGAGGGGGTCTACGAGCAGTACTTC,CASSLTREGVYEQYF,TRBV5-5,.,TRBJ2-7,TRBD2,15
TGCAGCGTTGACTGGCAGGGTTTGAACACTGAAGCTTTCTTT,CSVDWQGLNTEAFF,TRBV29-1,once,TRBJ1-1,.,14
TGTGCCAGCAGCCAAGATTGGGGGACAGGGTGTTCACCCCTCCACTTT,CASSQDWGTGCSPLHF,TRBV3-1/TRBV3-2,.,TRBJ1-6,TRBD1,16
TGTGCCAGCAGTGACCCTAGCACAGATACGCAGTATTTT,CASSDPSTDTQYF,TRBV6-1,.,TRBJ2-3,.,13
TGTGCCAGCTCACGGGGAGGGGGATCCGATTCACCCCTCCACTTT,CASSRGGGSDSPLHF,TRBV18,.,TRBJ1-6,.,15
TGTGCCAGTAGGCAACGGGGGAAGAACACTGAAGCTTTCTTT,CASRQRGKNTEAFF,TRBV19,.,TRBJ1-1,.,14
TGTGCCAGCAGCTCCTCCGGGACAGGGGTGCCGAATCAGCCCCAGCATTTT,CASSSSGTGVPNQPQHF,TRBV5-5,.,TRBJ1-5,TRBD1,17
TGTGCCAGCAGTTTGATGGGCGGGGAGCAGTACTTC,CASSLMGGEQYF,TRBV27,many,TRBJ2-7,.,12
TGTGCCAGCAGCTCCGTGGCCTCGGGAGAAAAACTGTTTTTT,CASSSVASGEKLFF,TRBV7-2,.,TRBJ1-4,.,14
TGTGCCAGCAGCCGGGAGGATCTCAATGAGCAGTTCTTC,CASSREDLNEQFF,TRBV7-6,.,TRBJ2-1,TRBD2,13
TGTGCCAGCAGTGCCCCGAGGGGGAAGTGGAACACTGAAGCTTTCTTT,CASSAPRGKWNTEAFF,TRBV6-1,.,TRBJ1-1,.,16
TGTGCCAGCTCACTGGCCGGGACAGGGTCGTCAAACATTCAGTACTTC,CASSLAGTGSSNIQYF,TRBV18,.,TRBJ2-4,TRBD1,16
TGCAGCGCCGACAGGGGGCGCAACAATGAGCAGTTCTTC,CSADRGRNNEQFF,TRBV29-1,.,TRBJ2-1,TRBD1,13
TGTGCCAGCAGCTTCCTGACAGGGGGCCGATCTGTGACCGGGGAGCTGTTTTTT,CASSFLTGGRSVTGELFF,TRBV2,.,TRBJ2-2,TRBD1,18
TGTGCCAGCAGCTCGACAGGGGGCAAAAACATTCAGTACTTC,CASSSTGGKNIQYF,TRBV7-2,.,TRBJ2-4,TRBD1,14
TGTGCCAGCAGGGTCCTCCTAGGGACCCAGTACTTC,CASRVLLGTQYF,TRBV2,once,TRBJ2-5,.,12
TGCAGCGTGTCCAGCGGGGGCTCGAACACCGGGGAGCTGTTTTTT,CSVSSGGSNTGELFF,TRBV29-1,.,TRBJ2-2,TRBD2,15
TGTGCCAGCAGCCAACAGGGGGCTGCTGGAAACACCATATATTTT,CASSQQGAAGNTIYF,TRBV7-9,.,TRBJ1-3,TRBD1,15
TGTGCCAGCAGAGCCATTGTGGCTGGGGCCAACGTCCTGACTTTC,CASRAIVAGANVLTF,TRBV6-5,.,TRBJ2-6,.,15
TGTGCCATCGGGCTTAGCACAGATACGCAGTATTTT,CAIGLSTDTQYF,TRBV10-3,.,TRBJ2-3,.,12
TGTGCCAGCAGCTTGGGACAGGCACTCTCTGGGGCCAACGTCCTGACTTTC,CASSLGQALSGANVLTF,TRBV5-4,.,TRBJ2-6,.,17
TGTGCCAGCAGCCTTACAGGGGCGAACACCGGGGAGCTGTTTTTT,CASSLTGANTGELFF,TRBV3-1/TRBV3-2,.,TRBJ2-2,TRBD1,15
TGCGCCAGCAGCTCCGGAGGTAGCGGGGGGTTCACCGGGGAGCTGTTTTTT,CASSSGGSGGFTGELFF,TRBV5-1,.,TRBJ2-2,TRBD2,17
TGTGCCAGCAGCTTAGAAGGCGGACAGCCCCAGCATTTT,CASSLEGGQPQHF,TRBV7-2,.,TRBJ1-5,.,13
TGTGCCAGCAGCCAAGAATGGACAGGGGTCGGCTACACCTTC,CASSQEWTGVGYTF,TRBV3-1/TRBV3-2,once,TRBJ1-2,TRBD1,14
TGTGCCAGCAGTTCTCAGAGCAATCAGCCCCAGCATTTT,CASSSQSNQPQHF,TRBV6-5,.,TRBJ1-5,.,13
TGTGCCAGCTCCCTTGACACTGAAGCTTTCTTT,CASSLDTEAFF,TRBV12-3/TRBV12-4,.,TRBJ1-1,.,11
TGTGCTAGTGGTTTGGTACCGGGGGTGGCGGTTGCTGGGGCCAACGTCCTGACTTTC,CASGLVPGVAVAGANVLTF,TRBV12-5,.,TRBJ2-6,.,19
TGTGCCAGCAGCCTTACGGGACTCCAGATAGATACGCAGTATTTT,CASSLTGLQIDTQYF,TRBV7-2,.,TRBJ2-3,.,15
TGTGCCAGCAGTCCGCAGACAGGCTCCCACGAGCAGTACTTC,CASSPQTGSHEQYF,TRBV6-6,.,TRBJ2-7,.,14
TGTGCCAGCAGCTCGCGACTAGCGAACACAGATACGCAGTATTTT,CASSSRLANTDTQYF,TRBV7-2,.,TRBJ2-3,TRBD2,15
TGCGCCAGCGAGGCTTCGACAGGAGTCACCGGGGAGCTGTTTTTT,CASEASTGVTGELFF,TRBV5-1,.,TRBJ2-2,.,15
TGTGCCAGCAGCGGGCGCCTACAGGGACTACCTGGTGGCTACACCTTC,CASSGRLQGLPGGYTF,TRBV5-4,once,TRBJ1-2,.,16